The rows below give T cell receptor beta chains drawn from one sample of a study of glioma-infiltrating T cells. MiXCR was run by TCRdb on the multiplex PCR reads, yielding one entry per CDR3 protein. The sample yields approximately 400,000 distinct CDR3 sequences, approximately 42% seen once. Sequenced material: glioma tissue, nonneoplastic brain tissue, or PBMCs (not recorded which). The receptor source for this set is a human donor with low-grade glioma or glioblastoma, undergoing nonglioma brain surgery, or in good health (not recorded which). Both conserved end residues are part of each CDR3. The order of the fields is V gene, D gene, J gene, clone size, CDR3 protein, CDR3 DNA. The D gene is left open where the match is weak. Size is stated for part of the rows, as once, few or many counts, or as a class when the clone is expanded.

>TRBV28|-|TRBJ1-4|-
CASSSAGGATNEKLFF
TGTGCCAGCAGCTCGGCGGGGGGCGCAACTAATGAAAAACTGTTTTTT
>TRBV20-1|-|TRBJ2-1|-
CSAREGDIEQFF
TGCAGTGCTAGAGAGGGTGACATTGAGCAGTTCTTC
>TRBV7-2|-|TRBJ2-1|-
CASSFGHNEQFF
TGTGCCAGCAGCTTTGGACACAATGAGCAGTTCTTC
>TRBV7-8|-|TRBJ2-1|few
CASSPLTRPPKAYNEQFF
TGTGCCAGCAGCCCCCTTACCCGCCCGCCCAAAGCCTACAATGAGCAGTTCTTC
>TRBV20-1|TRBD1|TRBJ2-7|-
CGAIINPDRGYEQYF
TGCGGTGCTATCATCAATCCGGACAGGGGATACGAGCAGTACTTC
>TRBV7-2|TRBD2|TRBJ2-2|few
CASSTTGGTGELFF
TGTGCCAGCAGCACAACGGGGGGCACCGGGGAGCTGTTTTTT
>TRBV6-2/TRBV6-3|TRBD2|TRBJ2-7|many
CASTSPQRVAGYEQYF
TGTGCCAGCACTTCACCGCAGCGGGTAGCGGGATACGAGCAGTACTTC
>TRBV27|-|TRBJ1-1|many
CASRGFGEAFF
TGTGCCAGCAGGGGCTTCGGTGAAGCTTTCTTT
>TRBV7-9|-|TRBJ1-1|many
CASSASTEAFF
TGTGCCAGCAGCGCCAGCACTGAAGCTTTCTTT
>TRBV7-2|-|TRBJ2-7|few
CASSPAPVEQYF
TGTGCCAGCAGCCCCGCCCCGGTCGAGCAGTACTTC
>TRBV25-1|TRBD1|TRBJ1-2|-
CASSEPGTAPRYGHTF
TGTGCCAGCAGTGAACCCGGGACAGCTCCTAGATATGGCCACACCTTC
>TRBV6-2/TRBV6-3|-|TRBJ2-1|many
CASSSDGGGYGDEQFF
TGTGCCAGCAGTTCCGACGGGGGTGGATACGGAGATGAGCAGTTCTTC
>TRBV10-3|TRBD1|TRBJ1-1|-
CAISEYNRGDTEAFF
TGTGCCATCAGTGAGTACAACAGGGGGGACACTGAAGCTTTCTTT
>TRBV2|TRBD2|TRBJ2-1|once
CASRQETSGSAFEQFF
TGTGCCAGCAGACAAGAGACTAGCGGGAGCGCCTTTGAGCAGTTCTTC
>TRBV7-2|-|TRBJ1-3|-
CASSSPSEGNTIYF
TGTGCCAGCAGCTCTCCTTCCGAGGGAAACACCATATATTTT
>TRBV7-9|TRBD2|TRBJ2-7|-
CATEGSSGSYEQYF
TGTGCCACCGAGGGGTCTAGCGGATCCTACGAGCAGTACTTC
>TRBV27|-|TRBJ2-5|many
CASSTRPQETQYF
TGTGCCAGCAGTACCCGTCCGCAAGAGACCCAGTACTTC
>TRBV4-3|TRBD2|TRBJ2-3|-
CASSQASTSGNADTQYF
TGCGCCAGCAGCCAAGCCTCGACTAGCGGGAACGCAGATACGCAGTATTTT
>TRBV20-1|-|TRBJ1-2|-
CSVLTWGEGYTF
TGCAGTGTTTTGACATGGGGGGAAGGCTACACCTTC
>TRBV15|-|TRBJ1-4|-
CATSREGVSGSATNEKLFF
TGTGCCACCAGCAGAGAAGGGGTATCGGGGAGTGCAACTAATGAAAAACTGTTTTTT
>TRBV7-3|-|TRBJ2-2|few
CASSLLGPGELFF
TGTGCCAGCAGCTTACTAGGTCCCGGGGAGCTGTTTTTT
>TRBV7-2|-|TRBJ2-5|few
CASSFDRTETQYF
TGTGCCAGCAGCTTCGACAGGACAGAGACCCAGTACTTC
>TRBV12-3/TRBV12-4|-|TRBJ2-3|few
CASSLSPHGGTQYF
TGTGCCAGCAGTTTAAGCCCTCATGGGGGTACGCAGTATTTT
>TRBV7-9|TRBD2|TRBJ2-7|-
CASSRSGRVGEQYF
TGTGCCAGCAGCAGGAGCGGGAGGGTCGGCGAGCAGTACTTC
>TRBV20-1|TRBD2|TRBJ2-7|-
CSASPMRAGAYYEQYF
TGCAGTGCTAGTCCCATGCGTGCGGGAGCGTATTACGAGCAGTACTTC
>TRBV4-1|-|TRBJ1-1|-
CASSQGGGANTEAFF
TGCGCCAGCAGCCAAGGTGGGGGGGCGAACACTGAAGCTTTCTTT
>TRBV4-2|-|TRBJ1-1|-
CASSQVRMRGTEAFF
TGTGCCAGCAGCCAAGTCCGGATGAGAGGGACTGAAGCTTTCTTT
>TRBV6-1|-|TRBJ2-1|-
CASSAGGSLYNEQFF
TGTGCCAGCAGTGCCGGGGGTAGTTTGTACAATGAGCAGTTCTTC
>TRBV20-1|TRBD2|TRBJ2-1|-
CSADPTSGRYNEQFF
TGCAGTGCTGATCCCACTAGCGGGAGATACAATGAGCAGTTCTTC
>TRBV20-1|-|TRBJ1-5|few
CSARLPGPPRDQPQHF
TGCAGTGCTAGACTTCCTGGACCCCCTCGGGATCAGCCCCAGCATTTT
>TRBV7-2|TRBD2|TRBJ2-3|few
CASSWGREGMTQYF
TGTGCCAGCAGCTGGGGGCGGGAGGGGATGACGCAGTATTTT
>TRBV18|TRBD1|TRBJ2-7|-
CASSPLTGGGYEQYF
TGTGCCAGCTCACCTCTCACAGGGGGAGGATACGAGCAGTACTTC
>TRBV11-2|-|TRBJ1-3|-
CANSLERGYRNTIYF
TGTGCCAACAGCTTAGAGCGGGGATATCGAAACACCATATATTTT